A selection of T cell receptor beta chains follows, all from one sample in a study of blood T cell repertoires in COVID-19. Data came from immunoSEQ multiplex PCR; TCRdb stores just in-frame clones and leaves some out. The sample carries around 120,000 clones, 85% recorded once. The material sequenced was peripheral blood. The receptors derive from a man at least 80 years old with acute or convalescent COVID-19. Each CDR3 is given without its conserved first and last residue. Size is stated for part of the rows, as once, few or many counts, or as a class when the clone is expanded.

>TRBV19|TRBJ2-5|-
ASSPQGGSQETQY
>TRBV7-2|TRBJ2-7|-
ASRGVIPTYEQY
>TRBV6-5|TRBJ1-5|-
ASGKGGQPQH
>TRBV5-5|TRBJ2-5|-
ASSFPGQTQETQY
>TRBV23-1|TRBJ2-7|-
ASPLDRQY
>TRBV7-3|TRBJ2-1|-
ASSLGAGGGAYNEQF
>TRBV2|TRBJ1-2|-
ASSDLMGRVSGYT
>TRBV12-3/TRBV12-4|TRBJ2-3|-
ASTPGGTDTQY
>TRBV7-2|TRBJ2-6|once
ASSLWGDGANVLT
>TRBV10-2|TRBJ2-7|-
ASSERGRYEQY
>TRBV19|TRBJ1-4|-
ASSTRTGLFEKLF
>TRBV6-5|TRBJ1-2|-
ASRKTGTYGYT
>TRBV7-9|TRBJ2-3|-
ASSLRGGADTQY
>TRBV7-2|TRBJ1-1|-
ASSAPTGSTEAF
>TRBV7-3|TRBJ2-7|-
ASSRSLSEPQY
>TRBV10-3|TRBJ2-7|-
AIRKRDSYEQY
>TRBV29-1|TRBJ2-3|-
SVAPGQGTTDTQY
>TRBV5-1|TRBJ2-7|-
ASSGGTAAPYEQY
>TRBV25-1|TRBJ1-1|-
ASSGAGVREAF
>TRBV5-6|TRBJ2-1|once
ASSLAGHNEQF
>TRBV5-5|TRBJ1-6|-
ASSLDRGSSYNSPLH
>TRBV16|TRBJ1-6|-
ASSRSDRWNSPLH
>TRBV10-3|TRBJ2-1|-
AISRGLYNEQF
>TRBV19|TRBJ1-4|-
ASSTPFGALANEKLF
>TRBV28|TRBJ2-5|once
ASSSGGKQETQY
>TRBV15|TRBJ1-1|-
ATSRSLASGEAF
>TRBV5-6|TRBJ1-6|-
ASRLRGGDSPLH
>TRBV2|TRBJ1-1|once
ASSRRLGANTEAF
>TRBV30|TRBJ1-2|-
AWSPHRDGYT
>TRBV2|TRBJ1-4|-
ASSETGTTNEKLF
>TRBV5-1|TRBJ1-1|-
ASSNARGSGTEAF
>TRBV19|TRBJ2-1|-
ASSIAAGSGGSYNEQF
>TRBV13|TRBJ2-3|-
ASSLARSTQY
>TRBV21-1|TRBJ1-2|-
ASPTSGEGLYGYT
>TRBV19|TRBJ1-1|-
ASSIQNTEAF
>TRBV6-1|TRBJ1-5|-
ASSEADPSRTGKDQPQH
>TRBV9|TRBJ1-1|-
ASSVESSSTEAF
>TRBV27|TRBJ1-1|-
ASSLPTGEAF
>TRBV28|TRBJ2-7|once
ASSLRGAHEQY
>TRBV5-1|TRBJ1-3|-
ASSPGSSGNTIY
>TRBV6-5|TRBJ1-5|-
ATQSGGLGDQPQH
>TRBV10-3|TRBJ1-1|-
AISDSGGAPTEAF
>TRBV24-1|TRBJ2-5|-
ATSPGSGGEETQY
>TRBV7-2|TRBJ2-1|once
ASSLWAPGNEQF